These 10 T cell receptor beta chains share one sample of origin, sequenced in a study of shared clonotypes between healthy human individuals. Here immunoSEQ multiplex PCR was the method, and the copy in TCRdb shows in-frame clones only, minus some. This table holds over 400,000 clones, around four fifths found once. Sequenced material: PBMCs. The receptors were gathered from a woman aged 40 to 50 in good health. Some clones in this sample may be carry-over from other donors' samples.

The gene calls are TRBV11-1 and TRBJ2-1; 8 bases map to TRBD2. There are 13 residues in the CDR3. CDR1 is SGHAT, CDR2 FQDESV, per germline (reference sequence). V was pared by 11 bases and J by 5 bases, with 8 bases of the junction left unmatched. The CDR3 spells CASSGGPNNEQFF. Here the CDR3 DNA reads TGTGCCTCGTCGGGAGGGCCTAACAATGAGCAGTTCTTC. The variable domain in full, completed from reference TRBV11-1 and TRBJ2-1, reads EAEVAQSPRYKITEKSQAVAFWCDPISGHATLYWYRQILGQGPELLVQFQDESVVDDSQLPKDRFSAERLKGVDSTLKIQPAELGDSAMYLCASSGGPNNEQFFGPGTRLTVL.

This clone was counted only a few times. The same CDR3 also results from other DNA sequences found in this sample. This chain links TRBV15 with TRBJ2-5, with 8 bases lining up with TRBD1. The CDR3 runs 14 residues. V lost 1 base to trimming and J lost 4 bases; unmatched junction nucleotides: 2. The V gene's germline CDR1 is LNHNV and CDR2 YYDKDF (reference sequence). Written as DNA, the CDR3 is TGTGCCACCAGCAGAGCAGGGGGCCCAGAGACCCAGTACTTC. Its protein is CATSRAGGPETQYF.

The chain is built from TRBV27 and TRBJ2-5; D not resolved. The DNA end is a closer match to TRBJ2-7, so the J assignment may be wrong. Germline CDR1 is MNHEY and CDR2 is SMNVEV (reference sequence). This CDR3 is built from 16 residues. In DNA form, the CDR3 reads TGTGCCAGCAGTTTATCGTTCAGCTTTCTTACCTACGAGCAGTACTTC. Protein product: CASSLSFSFLTYEQYF.

The V and J genes are TRBV18 and TRBJ1-1; D is undetermined. Trimming shortened V by 6 bases and J by 0 bases, and 8 bases separated the two germline ends. The CDR3 covers 13 residues. The germline CDR1 and CDR2 sequences are KGHSH and LQKENI. The CDR3 is CASSDSMNTEAFF. In DNA form, the CDR3 reads TGTGCCAGCTCGGACTCCATGAACACTGAAGCTTTCTTT.

The chain couples TRBV6-5 to TRBJ1-2; no clear D. V lost 6 bases, J lost 8 bases, and 13 bases lay in between. CDR3 length: 12 residues. Germline V CDR1 and CDR2: MNHEY, SVGAGI. The CDR3 region is CASSPPPWGYTF. CDR3 nucleotide sequence: TGTGCCAGCAGCCCACCCCCTTGGGGCTACACCTTC.

This clone occurred once. V usage is TRBV4-2 and J usage is TRBJ2-2, with 12 bases that match TRBD2. The V segment lost 0 bases and the J segment 5 bases; nucleotides outside the gene matches: 4. Germline V gene data show CDR1 as LGHNA and CDR2 as YNFKEQ. This CDR3 is 17 amino acids long. DNA of the CDR3: TGTGCCAGCAGCCAAGAGCGACTAGCGGGAGTTACCGGGGAGCTGTTTTTT. Protein sequence: CASSQERLAGVTGELFF.

The chain links TRBV4-2 to TRBJ1-5, with D possibly TRBD1 on 6 matching bases. The CDR3 contains 18 residues. Between the trimmed V and J ends, which lost 2 bases and 7 bases, there was a span of 24 bases. CDR1 is LGHNA, CDR2 YNFKEQ, per germline. In nucleotides, the CDR3 is TGTGCCAGCAGCCAACAGCATTACCAACAGGGTTCAAGGCAGCCCCAGCATTTT. Protein product: CASSQQHYQQGSRQPQHF.

Worth noting for this clone: A far larger clone is a single base away, which makes a read error likely. The chain couples TRBV5-8 to TRBJ1-1, with D unclear. This CDR3 contains 13 residues. CDR1 is SGHTS and CDR2 is YDEGEE in the germline V gene. The CDR3 loop reads CARSSTSNTEAFF. The CDR3 DNA is TGTGCCCGCAGTTCCACATCGAACACTGAAGCTTTCTTT.

The chain employs TRBV10-3 and TRBJ2-7; D unresolved. V was trimmed by 3 bases and J by 2 bases, leaving 2 bases between them. The CDR3 is 11 amino acids. From germline, CDR1 is ENHRY and CDR2 SYGVKD. CDR3 sequence: CAISDAYEQYF. The CDR3 coding sequence is TGTGCCATCAGTGATGCCTACGAGCAGTACTTC.

The chain carries TRBV7-2 and TRBJ2-1, with a weak D call TRBD2 (6 bases). Deletions cut 4 bases from V and 4 bases from J, with 14 bases between. CDR1 and CDR2 (germline): SGHTA, FQGNSA. This CDR3 has 15 residues. The CDR3 here is CASSSPGTPYNEQFF. CDR3 DNA: TGTGCCAGCAGCTCACCCGGGACTCCATACAATGAGCAGTTCTTC.